Listed below are T cell receptor beta chains from one sample, sequenced in a study of blood T cell repertoires in COVID-19. Measured with immunoSEQ multiplex PCR; TCRdb has only the in-frame clones, and not every one. The data show about 150,000 clones, with about 83% seen just once and approximately 9% held by the top ten. Sequenced material: peripheral blood. The receptors stem from a man under 40 with COVID-19, enrolled during active disease. Each CDR3 is given with its conserved first and last residue. The order of the fields is J gene, V gene, CDR3 protein.

j_call: TRBJ1-1; v_call: TRBV6-4; cdr3_aa: CASRRQGPGTEAFF
j_call: TRBJ1-1; v_call: TRBV5-5; cdr3_aa: CASSWSTGGTEAFF
j_call: TRBJ2-7; v_call: TRBV6-2/TRBV6-3; cdr3_aa: CASSYSDRLAGGSYEQYF
j_call: TRBJ2-3; v_call: TRBV2; cdr3_aa: CASRGTVTDTQYF
j_call: TRBJ2-1; v_call: TRBV4-3; cdr3_aa: CASSQDYLAGLNEQFF
j_call: TRBJ1-3; v_call: TRBV9; cdr3_aa: CASSVRSGRSGNTIYF
j_call: TRBJ2-4; v_call: TRBV3-1/TRBV3-2; cdr3_aa: CASSSPRRGGYF
j_call: TRBJ1-4; v_call: TRBV30; cdr3_aa: CAWRPPGTGNEKLFF
j_call: TRBJ1-2; v_call: TRBV7-3; cdr3_aa: CASSRDRGDGYTF
j_call: TRBJ1-1; v_call: TRBV19; cdr3_aa: CASSPGDSRPEAFF
j_call: TRBJ1-2; v_call: TRBV19; cdr3_aa: CASSIRDRVSLGYTF
j_call: TRBJ1-2; v_call: TRBV4-3; cdr3_aa: CASSQERGGNYGYTF
j_call: TRBJ1-3; v_call: TRBV19; cdr3_aa: CASSSDIAGNTIYF
j_call: TRBJ1-3; v_call: TRBV28; cdr3_aa: CASSYRSAGNTIYF
j_call: TRBJ2-7; v_call: TRBV28; cdr3_aa: CASGQRDRYEQYF
j_call: TRBJ2-1; v_call: TRBV5-4; cdr3_aa: CASSRLSSYNEQFF
j_call: TRBJ2-3; v_call: TRBV7-2; cdr3_aa: CASSLVAGVSTDTQYF
j_call: TRBJ2-7; v_call: TRBV12-3/TRBV12-4; cdr3_aa: CASWEMGAYEQYF
j_call: TRBJ2-5; v_call: TRBV30; cdr3_aa: CAWSVTTGLPGETQYF
j_call: TRBJ1-2; v_call: TRBV28; cdr3_aa: CASSPGGTGYTF
j_call: TRBJ2-7; v_call: TRBV6-2/TRBV6-3; cdr3_aa: CASSRPGITTLAYEQYF
j_call: TRBJ2-1; v_call: TRBV24-1; cdr3_aa: CATSDSSGRVLDEQFF
j_call: TRBJ2-7; v_call: TRBV6-6; cdr3_aa: CASSYGGGRYYEQYF
j_call: TRBJ1-5; v_call: TRBV18; cdr3_aa: CASSLGQGAEQPQHF
j_call: TRBJ1-5; v_call: TRBV11-2; cdr3_aa: CASSLAGERNQPQHF
j_call: TRBJ2-1; v_call: TRBV10-1; cdr3_aa: CASSDRTSGSYNEQFF
j_call: TRBJ2-2; v_call: TRBV15; cdr3_aa: CATSRPGGNTGELFF
j_call: TRBJ1-2; v_call: TRBV11-2; cdr3_aa: CASSLGRTNYGYTF
j_call: TRBJ2-1; v_call: TRBV14; cdr3_aa: CASSTWTSGRYNEQFF
j_call: TRBJ2-1; v_call: TRBV7-8; cdr3_aa: CASSLGGLAGVNNEQFF
j_call: TRBJ1-1; v_call: TRBV7-8; cdr3_aa: CASSLGGRATEAFF
j_call: TRBJ1-5; v_call: TRBV6-5; cdr3_aa: CASSTGGNSNQPQHF
j_call: TRBJ1-1; v_call: TRBV6-1; cdr3_aa: CASSEGVGGAEAFF
j_call: TRBJ2-7; v_call: TRBV10-3; cdr3_aa: CAISGTAGTYEQYF
j_call: TRBJ2-6; v_call: TRBV11-2; cdr3_aa: CASSGGSGANSGANVLTF
j_call: TRBJ2-7; v_call: TRBV28; cdr3_aa: CASSLGTGTGEGSSYEQYF
j_call: TRBJ2-7; v_call: TRBV12-3/TRBV12-4; cdr3_aa: CASKEGGPYEQYF